A single T cell receptor (beta chain) is shown here with its context. Its target is unknown. This sample is drawn from a study of blood T cells in healthy people across ages. With a J-beta primer mix and a sample-barcoded 5' primer, a second PCR ran roughly 6 to 11 cycles. Each sample yielded at least 2.5 million CDR3-containing paired-end reads. TCRdb re-analysed the 5' RACE reads in MiXCR, keeping a single row per CDR3 protein. The repertoire includes 600,000 to 650,000 distinct CDR3 sequences, roughly 58% of them detected once, and 30% to 40% sits in the top ten. The CDR3 covers 14 residues. The germline V and J ends were trimmed by 6 bases and 0 bases, with 13 bases remaining between them. Germline V gene lookup returns CDR1 DFQATT and CDR2 SNEGSKA (reference sequence). Whole-study findings and limits: Long-lived donors had more naive CD4+ cells and higher diversity than aged donors. Estimates based on one million T cells were treated as lower bounds.

The donors, healthy Caucasians from Russia, were aged roughly 6 to 90. The J gene is TRBJ2-3, the V gene TRBV20-1; D remains ambiguous. The TCR sequence derives from a man aged 60 to 69 in good health. The sequenced sample consisted of blood. CDR3 region: CSAIQNPSTDTQYF. In DNA, the CDR3 is TGCAGTGCCATCCAGAACCCTAGCACAGATACGCAGTATTTT.